This T cell receptor (beta chain) was captured in a study of T cells in Graves' hyperthyroidism and ophthalmopathy. Points on this clonotype: The antigen is unknown. This may be a read error, as it is one base from a much larger clone.

Trimming stripped 1 base from V and 8 bases from J, with 7 bases between. The CDR3 runs to 12 residues. CDR1 is SGHRS, CDR2 YFSETQ, per germline. Stable hyperthyroidism: no ophthalmopathy progression over 18 months of follow-up. Study-level results: For ophthalmopathy, model prediction preceded onset by a median approximately 6 months. Most expanded thyroid clonotypes above 0.001 also appeared in blood. Researchers report that a 13 V-J model separated ophthalmopathy from stable hyperthyroidism.

The source material, RNA transcripts, was used to amplify TCR beta CDR3 regions. The study used the HTBI primer set for a first-round RT-PCR of the TCR CDR3. TCRdb analysed the multiplex PCR reads with MiXCR anew, one entry per CDR3 protein. The repertoire consists of about 200,000 distinct CDR3 sequences, with roughly a sixth occurring once and the leading ten covering around 48%. Sequences were obtained from blood. The V and J genes are TRBV5-1 and TRBJ2-1; the D is unclear. This TCR was sampled from a woman between 50 and 59 years old with Graves' hyperthyroidism. CDR3 in DNA: TGCGCCAGCAGCTTGATGCGATATGAGCAGTTCTTC. Protein sequence: CASSLMRYEQFF.